This T cell receptor (beta chain) is drawn from a study of blood T cells in healthy people across ages. This clonotype came up a few times. CDR1 and CDR2 (germline): DFQATT, SNEGSKA (reference sequence). Between the trimmed V and J ends, which lost 6 bases and 6 bases, there was a span of 18 bases. The length of the CDR3 is 14 residues. Combining a sample-barcoded 5' primer with a J-beta primer mix, a second PCR ran for about 7 to 12 cycles. TCRdb analysed the 5' RACE reads with MiXCR anew, one entry per CDR3 protein. This table has approximately 1.5 million distinct CDR3 sequences, roughly 43% appearing once.

The source is a woman aged 18-29 years in good health. V usage is TRBV20-1 and J usage is TRBJ2-4; perhaps TRBD2 as D (7 bases). The specimen was blood. The CDR3 protein is CSARGGEGGNIQYF. The DNA for the CDR3 is TGCAGTGCCCGAGGGGGGGAGGGTGGAAACATTCAGTACTTC.